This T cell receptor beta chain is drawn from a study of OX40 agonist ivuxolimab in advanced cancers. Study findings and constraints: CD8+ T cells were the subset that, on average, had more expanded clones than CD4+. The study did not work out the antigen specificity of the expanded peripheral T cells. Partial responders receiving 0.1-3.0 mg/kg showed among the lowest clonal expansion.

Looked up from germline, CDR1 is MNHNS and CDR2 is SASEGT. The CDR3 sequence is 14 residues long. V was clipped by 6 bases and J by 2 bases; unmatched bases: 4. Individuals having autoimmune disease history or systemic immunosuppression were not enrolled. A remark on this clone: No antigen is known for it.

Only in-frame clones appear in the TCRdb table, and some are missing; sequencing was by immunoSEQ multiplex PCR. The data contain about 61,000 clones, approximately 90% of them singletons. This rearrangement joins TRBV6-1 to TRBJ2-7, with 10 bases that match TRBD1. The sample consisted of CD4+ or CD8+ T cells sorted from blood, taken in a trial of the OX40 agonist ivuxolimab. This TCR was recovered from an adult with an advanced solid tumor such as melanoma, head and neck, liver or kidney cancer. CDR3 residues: CASRPGTGAYEQYF. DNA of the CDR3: TGTGCCAGCAGGCCCGGGACAGGGGCCTACGAGCAGTACTTC.